This T cell receptor beta chain was sequenced in a study of blood T cell repertoires in COVID-19. Study at large: PBMCs, B-cell-depleted T cells, or T cells were the source of the cDNA or gDNA that made up the material.

Germline loops: CDR1 SEHNR, CDR2 FQNEAQ (reference sequence). V was pared by 2 bases and J by 1 base, with 7 bases of the junction left unmatched. This CDR3 has 17 amino acids. The data were produced by immunoSEQ multiplex PCR, yet TCRdb's version contains in-frame clones alone and is incomplete. The sample yields approximately 300,000 clones, roughly 85% seen once. This sequence was found in a woman aged 30 to 39 who had been exposed to COVID-19. The chain is built from TRBV7-9 and TRBJ2-4; the match to TRBD2 covers 8 bases. The sequencing sample was made of PBMCs or T cells enriched from blood (not recorded which). In DNA, the CDR3 is TGTGCCAGCAGCTTAAACCGAGCGGGAGTCGCCAAAAACATTCAGTACTTC. It is translated as CASSLNRAGVAKNIQYF.